The 21 T cell receptor beta chains below all came from one sample that was sequenced in a study of blood T cell repertoires in COVID-19. TCRdb's copy holds only in-frame clones and misses some; the assay was immunoSEQ multiplex PCR. This table holds around 330,000 clones, 89% found once. The sample comprised PBMCs or T cells enriched from blood (not recorded which). Receptors originate from a man between 60 and 75 years old who had recovered from COVID-19.

The chain employs TRBV3-1 (or the pseudogene TRBV3-2) and TRBJ1-1; 7 bases match TRBD1. The V gene end was trimmed by 2 bases and the J gene end by 3 bases; junction bases not matched to a gene: 0. The CDR3 has 13 residues. Germline CDR1 LGHDT, CDR2 YNNKEL (reference sequence). The CDR3 DNA reads TGTGCCAGCAGCCAAACAGGGGACACTGAAGCTTTCTTT. It translates to CASSQTGDTEAFF.

The chain has TRBV7-2 and TRBJ2-5; 10 nucleotides agree with TRBD1. This CDR3 is 15 amino acids long. V lost 0 bases, J lost 3 bases, and 1 base stayed unmatched. Germline lookup yields CDR1 SGHTA and CDR2 FQGNSA. The CDR3 bases are TGTGCCAGCAGCTTAGCGGGGACAGGGGAAGAGACCCAGTACTTC. This codes for CASSLAGTGEETQYF.

This clone was seen more than once but under ten times. This chain connects TRBV2 to TRBJ1-4, with no clear D. CDR3 length equals 14 residues. Germline CDR1 and CDR2: SNHLY and FYNNEI. Trimming removed 6 bases at V and 0 bases at J, with 8 bases between. The CDR3 here is CASRLTPTNEKLFF. The CDR3 DNA reads TGTGCCAGCAGACTAACCCCAACTAATGAAAAACTGTTTTTT.

The genes are TRBV30 and TRBJ1-5; 7 bases are shared with TRBD1. The CDR3 is 16 amino acids. Trimming removed 0 bases from V and 1 base from J; junction bases left unmatched: 6. Germline loops: CDR1 GTSNPN, CDR2 SVGIG (reference sequence). Written as DNA, the CDR3 is TGTGCCTGGAGTGTAATCAGGGGGTCGAGCAATCAGCCCCAGCATTTT. Amino acids: CAWSVIRGSSNQPQHF.

The chain is built from TRBV4-1 and TRBJ2-7, with 8 bases matching TRBD1. This CDR3 has 15 amino acids. J lost 0 bases, V lost 1 base, and 2 bases had no gene match. Germline V gene data show CDR1 as MGHRA and CDR2 as YSYEKL. DNA of the CDR3: TGCGCCAGCAGCCAAGGACAGGGGAGCTCCTACGAGCAGTACTTC. Its translation: CASSQGQGSSYEQYF.

The CDR3 DNA reads TGTGCCAGCAGCCCCCCAGGGGGGCCCTATAATTCACCCCTCCACTTT. Its translation is CASSPPGGPYNSPLHF. The V gene is TRBV7-9, the J gene TRBJ1-6; 7 positions agree with TRBD1. V lost 5 bases and J lost 2; bases outside the gene matches: 6. The germline CDR1 and CDR2 sequences are SEHNR and FQNEAQ (reference sequence). The CDR3 length is 16 residues.

The genes are TRBV28 and TRBJ2-1; D is unresolved. Trimming removed 5 bases from V and 5 bases from J, with 19 bases in between. The CDR3 loop spans 16 amino acids. The germline CDR1 and CDR2 sequences are MDHEN and SYDVKM. The CDR3 DNA reads as TGTGCCAGCAGTACCCCCTCTAGTAGTAAGCACAATGAGCAGTTCTTC. Protein sequence: CASSTPSSSKHNEQFF. The variable domain in full, with the rest retrieved from reference TRBV28 and TRBJ2-1, is DVKVTQSSRYLVKRTGEKVFLECVQDMDHENMFWYRQDPGLGLRLIYFSYDVKMKEKGDIPEGYSVSREKKERFSLILESASTNQTSMYLCASSTPSSSKHNEQFFGPGTRLTVL.

The V and J genes are TRBV5-1 and TRBJ1-1; weak D call: TRBD1 (5 bases). V lost 8 bases and J 1 base, leaving 6 bases between the germline ends. Germline lookup yields CDR1 SGHRS and CDR2 YFSETQ. CDR3 length equals 11 residues. The CDR3 nucleotides read TGCGCCAGTCAGGGGAACACTGAAGCTTTCTTT. Protein: CASQGNTEAFF.

This chain uses TRBV11-1 with TRBJ2-5; perhaps TRBD1 as D (5 bases). V was clipped by 1 base and J by 3 bases, with 9 bases between them. The germline CDR1 and CDR2 sequences are SGHAT and FQDESV (reference sequence). The CDR3 loop spans 14 amino acids. The DNA of the CDR3 is TGTGCCAGCAGCTTAGTCGGCAGGGAAGAGACCCAGTACTTC. It encodes CASSLVGREETQYF.

CDR3 loop: CASSPVGTGSTGELFF. The CDR3 DNA reads TGTGCCAGCAGCCCCGTAGGGACAGGGAGCACCGGGGAGCTGTTTTTT. The V call is TRBV7-6, the J call TRBJ2-2, with 9 bases identical to TRBD1. J gave up 4 bases and V 5 bases, and 8 bases lay outside the gene matches. There are 16 residues in the CDR3. Germline CDR1 reads SGHVS; CDR2 reads FNYEAQ.

The rearrangement joins TRBV29-1 to TRBJ2-5; 7 bases fit TRBD1. The CDR3 has 13 amino acids. V shed 2 bases and J 1 base; nucleotides not matched to a gene: 1. Germline assignment: CDR1 SQVTM and CDR2 ANQGSEA. The CDR3 DNA reads TGCAGCGTTGAATGGGACAGCCAAGAGACCCAGTACTTC. As protein: CSVEWDSQETQYF. Filled out from reference TRBV29-1 and TRBJ2-5, the complete variable domain reads SAVISQKPSRDICQRGTSLTIQCQVDSQVTMMFWYRQQPGQSLTLIATANQGSEATYESGFVIDKFPISRPNLTFSTLTVSNMSPEDSSIYLCSVEWDSQETQYFGPGTRLLVL.

The chain employs TRBV5-6 and TRBJ1-4; tentatively, D is TRBD1 (5 bases). V gave up 1 base and J gave up 8 bases, with 12 bases separating them. Germline loops: CDR1 SGHDT, CDR2 YYEEEE. This CDR3 contains 14 residues. The CDR3 nucleotides read TGTGCCAGCAGCTTGTGGAGTTGGGGCGAAAAACTGTTTTTT. Residues: CASSLWSWGEKLFF.

CDR3 coding DNA: TGTGCCAGCAGTTTACCCCTCAGGGGTCAAGAGACCCAGTACTTC. Translation: CASSLPLRGQETQYF. The chain uses TRBV28 and TRBJ2-5, with D possibly TRBD1 on 6 matching bases. The germline gives CDR1 MDHEN, CDR2 SYDVKM. The CDR3 totals 15 residues. Trimming took 2 bases from V and 2 from J, leaving 12 bases between them.

The genes are TRBV7-3 and TRBJ2-2; no clear D. This CDR3 is built from 13 residues. Germline V CDR1 and CDR2: SGHTA, FQGTGA. V was trimmed by 2 bases and J by 4 bases, leaving 5 bases between them. CDR3 in DNA: TGTGCCAGCAGCTTATCCAGCACCGGGGAGCTGTTTTTT. This encodes CASSLSSTGELFF.

The chain recombines TRBV6-5 with TRBJ2-1; TRBD2 agrees at 7 bases. CDR3 size: 14 residues. Germline assignment: CDR1 MNHEY and CDR2 SVGAGI. J was trimmed by 8 bases and V by 4 bases; bases with no gene match: 8. The CDR3 loop reads CASSFGREFDEQFF. In nucleotides, the CDR3 is TGTGCCAGCAGTTTCGGGCGGGAGTTCGATGAGCAGTTCTTC.

The V and J genes are TRBV7-9 and TRBJ2-3, with TRBD2 matching 9 bases. The CDR3 spans 15 residues. Germline V gene sequence: CDR1 SEHNR, CDR2 FQNEAQ (reference sequence). V gave up 3 bases and J gave up 4 bases; unmatched junction bases: 5. For the CDR3, the DNA is TGTGCCAGCAGCTTTGTAGCGGGAGAGGCAGATACGCAGTATTTT. Translated: CASSFVAGEADTQYF.

J is TRBJ2-7 and V is TRBV6-5; TRBD1 agrees at 8 bases. The junction had 2 bases not matched to a gene; V was cut back by 0 bases and J by 4 bases. From germline, CDR1 is MNHEY and CDR2 SVGAGI. The CDR3 is 14 residues long. In nucleotides, the CDR3 is TGTGCCAGCAGTTACTCCAGACAGGGGTACGAGCAGTACTTC. This gives the protein CASSYSRQGYEQYF.

The chain joins TRBV5-1 to TRBJ2-3, with 10 bases aligning to TRBD1. The CDR3 runs 14 residues. V lost 4 bases to trimming and J lost 6 bases; unmatched junction nucleotides: 5. Germline lookup yields CDR1 SGHRS and CDR2 YFSETQ. The CDR3 DNA reads as TGCGCCAGCAGCGCGGGACAGGGGACGGATACGCAGTATTTT. Protein: CASSAGQGTDTQYF.

The genes are TRBV28 and TRBJ2-7; maybe TRBD2 (5 bases). Germline values: CDR1 MDHEN, CDR2 SYDVKM. V was clipped by 2 bases and J by 5 bases, with 7 bases between them. This CDR3 has 12 residues. Written as DNA, the CDR3 is TGTGCCAGCAGTTTAGGAGGTCACGAGCAGTACTTC. This encodes CASSLGGHEQYF.

V gene TRBV6-2 or TRBV6-3 combines with J gene TRBJ2-7; D not resolved. The CDR3 loop spans 12 amino acids. CDR1 is MNHEY, CDR2 SVGEGT, per germline. Trimming shortened V by 2 bases and J by 3 bases, and 5 bases separated the two germline ends. The CDR3 here is CASSYPRYEQYF. CDR3 nucleotide sequence: TGTGCCAGCAGTTACCCCCGCTACGAGCAGTACTTC.

The rearrangement joins TRBV29-1 to TRBJ2-3; D might be TRBD1 (8 bases). This CDR3 is built from 14 residues. From germline, CDR1 is SQVTM and CDR2 ANQGSEA. The V end was cut by 7 bases, the J end by 8 bases, with 22 bases between. CDR3 coding DNA: TGCAGCGGCTGGACAGGGAAAGGGGGGGGTACGCAGTATTTT. Residues: CSGWTGKGGGTQYF.